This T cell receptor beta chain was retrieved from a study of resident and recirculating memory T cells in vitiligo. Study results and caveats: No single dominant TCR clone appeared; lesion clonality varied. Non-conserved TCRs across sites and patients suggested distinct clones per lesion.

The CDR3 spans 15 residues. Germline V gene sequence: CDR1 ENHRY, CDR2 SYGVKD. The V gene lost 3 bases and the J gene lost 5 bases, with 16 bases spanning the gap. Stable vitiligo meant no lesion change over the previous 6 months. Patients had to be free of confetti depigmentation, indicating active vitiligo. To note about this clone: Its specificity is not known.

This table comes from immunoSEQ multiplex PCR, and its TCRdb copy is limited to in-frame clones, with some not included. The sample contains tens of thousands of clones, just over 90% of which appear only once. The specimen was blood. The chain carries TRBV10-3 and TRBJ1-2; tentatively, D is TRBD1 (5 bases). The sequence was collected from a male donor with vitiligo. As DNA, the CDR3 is TGTGCCATCAGTGACTTCCAAAGGGGTTATTATGGCTACACCTTC. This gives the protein CAISDFQRGYYGYTF.